These 13 T cell receptor beta chains share one sample of origin, sequenced in a study of cytomegalovirus exposure and HLA in healthy donors. Some clones are missing from TCRdb's copy, which holds only in-frame ones; the method was immunoSEQ multiplex PCR. The sample includes 150,000 or so clones, approximately 86% of them seen just once. Input material: PBMCs. Source of these receptors: a man aged 18 to 30 in good health and CMV-seropositive.

V is TRBV6-1 and J is TRBJ1-1; the D gene is possibly TRBD1 (6 bases). Germline V gives CDR1 MNHNS, CDR2 SASEGT. This CDR3 is 15 amino acids long. Trimming took 3 bases from V and 1 from J, leaving 12 bases between them. CDR3 coding DNA: TGTGCCAGCAGTGATCCGGGACAAGGGAACACTGAAGCTTTCTTT. It is translated as CASSDPGQGNTEAFF.

V gene TRBV12-5 combines with J gene TRBJ1-6, with 10 bases identical to TRBD1. Trimming cost V 1 base and J 4 bases; bases outside gene matches: 4. The CDR3 is made up of 17 amino acids. CDR1 LGHNT and CDR2 FRNRAP come from the germline V gene. CDR3 nucleotide sequence: TGTGCTAGTGGTTTGGCGACAGGGGGCATTTATAATTCACCCCTCCACTTT. Translation gives CASGLATGGIYNSPLHF.

This clone was observed once. V usage is TRBV9 and J usage is TRBJ2-1; 8 bases line up with TRBD2. The ends lost 3 bases at V and 0 bases at J; junction bases unmatched: 8. The V gene's germline CDR1 is SGDLS and CDR2 YYNGEE. This CDR3 spans 17 amino acids. CDR3: CASSARGSGGSYNEQFF. Written as DNA, the CDR3 is TGTGCCAGCAGCGCCCGCGGGAGCGGGGGCTCCTACAATGAGCAGTTCTTC. Full variable domain (missing parts from reference TRBV9 and TRBJ2-1): DSGVTQTPKHLITATGQRVTLRCSPRSGDLSVYWYQQSLDQGLQFLIQYYNGEERAKGNILERFSAQQFPDLHSELNLSSLELGDSALYFCASSARGSGGSYNEQFFGPGTRLTVL.

The chain carries TRBV29-1 and TRBJ2-1; 7 bases are a match to TRBD2. CDR3 size: 14 residues. Germline CDR1 SQVTM, CDR2 ANQGSEA. V shed 7 bases, J shed 0 bases, and the junction held 6 bases outside the gene matches. Here the CDR3 DNA reads TGCAGCGCTAGCGGAGGCAGCTCCTACAATGAGCAGTTCTTC. Amino acid sequence: CSASGGSSYNEQFF.

The J gene is TRBJ1-5, the V gene TRBV6-1; D gene unclear. The CDR3 consists of 14 residues. V lost 3 bases and J lost 7, with 13 bases in between. CDR1 is MNHNS and CDR2 is SASEGT in the germline V gene. The CDR3: CASSDPWGEQPQHF. The CDR3 bases are TGTGCCAGCAGTGACCCGTGGGGAGAGCAGCCCCAGCATTTT.

This chain uses TRBV7-2 with TRBJ2-5, with D hard to call. Germline CDR1 and CDR2: SGHTA and FQGNSA. Trimming took off 7 bases at V and 4 bases at J, with 7 bases between the two ends. The CDR3 sequence is 11 residues long. The CDR3 here is CASTTGETQYF. The CDR3 DNA is TGTGCCAGCACTACCGGAGAGACCCAGTACTTC.

This chain joins TRBV5-1 and TRBJ2-1; the match to TRBD2 covers 11 bases. The germline gives CDR1 SGHRS, CDR2 YFSETQ. CDR3 size: 16 residues. V trimming: 4 bases; J trimming: 6 bases; junction bases outside the gene matches: 9. CDR3 sequence: CASSPGLAGGGNEQFF. CDR3 coding DNA: TGCGCCAGCAGCCCAGGTCTAGCGGGAGGCGGCAATGAGCAGTTCTTC.

As regards this clone: Other DNA sequences in the same sample also yield this CDR3. The chain joins TRBV29-1 to TRBJ1-2; D is possibly TRBD1 (5 bases). Germline lookup yields CDR1 SQVTM and CDR2 ANQGSEA. Trimming shortened V by 3 bases and J by 4 bases, and 9 bases separated the two germline ends. This CDR3 spans 12 amino acids. The CDR3 here is CSVEAGPYGYTF. In DNA form, the CDR3 reads TGCAGCGTTGAGGCAGGGCCCTATGGCTACACCTTC.

This clone is a singleton in its sample. The V and J genes are TRBV15 and TRBJ2-4, with D possibly matching TRBD2 (6 bases). V was trimmed by 4 bases and J by 10 bases, leaving 17 bases between them. Germline CDR1 and CDR2: LNHNV and YYDKDF (reference sequence). The CDR3 runs to 14 residues. CDR3 loop: CATSIYGAGRIQYF. CDR3 nucleotide sequence: TGTGCCACCAGCATCTACGGCGCGGGGCGGATTCAGTACTTC.

The V gene is TRBV27, the J gene TRBJ2-7; D gene uncertain. Trimming took off 8 bases at V and 5 bases at J, with 10 bases between the two ends. Germline V gene sequence: CDR1 MNHEY, CDR2 SMNVEV (reference sequence). The CDR3 has 11 amino acids. DNA for the CDR3: TGTGCCAGCGGCCCGGGTGACGAGCAGTACTTC. As protein: CASGPGDEQYF.

The chain has TRBV4-2 and TRBJ2-5; maybe TRBD1 (6 bases). Germline CDR1 and CDR2: LGHNA and YNFKEQ. The CDR3 length is 14 residues. Trimming removed 0 bases from V and 5 bases from J, with 10 bases in between. The CDR3 loop reads CASSQEHRAETQYF. The DNA of the CDR3 is TGTGCCAGCAGCCAAGAACACAGGGCGGAGACCCAGTACTTC.

CDR3 protein: CASSLAPGGTDTQYF. The CDR3 nucleotides are TGTGCCAGCAGCTTAGCCCCAGGGGGCACAGATACGCAGTATTTT. This chain links TRBV7-2 with TRBJ2-3; D may be TRBD1 (6 bases). V was shortened by 0 bases and J by 1 base, with 8 bases between the two germline ends. The CDR3 extends over 15 amino acids. Germline CDR1 and CDR2: SGHTA and FQGNSA.

This clone was recorded only once. This rearrangement joins TRBV27 to TRBJ1-2; TRBD1 aligns across 8 bases. CDR3 length equals 14 residues. Germline V lookup: CDR1 MNHEY, CDR2 SMNVEV (reference sequence). With V trimmed by 5 bases and J by 7 bases, 9 bases remained unmatched. The CDR3 coding sequence is TGTGCCAGCAGTCTTAGACAGGGGCTCGGTGGCTACACCTTC. This encodes CASSLRQGLGGYTF.